These 29 T cell receptor beta chains came from one sample sequenced in a study of blood T cell repertoires in COVID-19. TCRdb's copy holds only in-frame clones and misses some; the assay was immunoSEQ multiplex PCR. The sample includes some 110,000 clones, approximately 90% seen only once; the top ten take roughly 8.2%. The sequencing input was peripheral blood. These receptors were collected from a human donor in a cohort sampled during active COVID-19.

This clone appeared a few times. V usage is TRBV15 and J usage is TRBJ1-1, with D maybe TRBD1 (6 bases). CDR1 is LNHNV, CDR2 YYDKDF, per germline (reference sequence). Trimming cost V 0 bases and J 4 bases, with 9 bases left between them. The CDR3 extends over 14 amino acids. CDR3 bases: TGTGCCACCAGCAGAGAAAGCAGGGGCACTGAAGCTTTCTTT. This sequence encodes CATSRESRGTEAFF.

The V call is TRBV12-3 or TRBV12-4, the J call TRBJ1-1, with D possibly matching TRBD1 (5 bases). Trimming took off 6 bases at V and 6 bases at J, with 8 bases between the two ends. The CDR3 loop spans 11 amino acids. For the CDR3, the DNA is TGTGCCAGCAGCCCCAGGGCTGAAGCTTTCTTT. Its protein is CASSPRAEAFF.

V usage is TRBV11-3 and J usage is TRBJ1-2, with D unresolved. Germline values: CDR1 SGHNT, CDR2 YENEEA. The germline V and J ends were trimmed by 3 bases and 5 bases, with 10 bases remaining between them. The CDR3 consists of 13 residues. CDR3 region: CASSLYSSYGYTF. CDR3 in DNA: TGTGCCAGCAGCTTGTACAGTTCTTATGGCTACACCTTC.

This clone was picked up one time. This chain connects TRBV7-2 to TRBJ2-7, with D tentatively TRBD1 (5 bases). This CDR3 contains 15 residues. V was shortened by 2 bases and J by 1 base, with 12 bases between the two germline ends. CDR1 is SGHTA, CDR2 FQGNSA, per germline. CDR3 loop: CASSLQGAGSYEQYF. The CDR3, as DNA: TGTGCCAGCAGCTTACAAGGTGCAGGGTCCTACGAGCAGTACTTC.

This clone was found once. The V gene is TRBV3-1 (or the pseudogene TRBV3-2), the J gene TRBJ2-7, with 7 bases lining up with TRBD1. This CDR3 comprises 16 residues. V gave up 1 base and J gave up 2 bases; unmatched junction bases: 8. Germline V gives CDR1 LGHDT, CDR2 YNNKEL (reference sequence). The CDR3: CASSQATWDSPYEQYF. CDR3 nucleotides: TGTGCCAGCAGCCAAGCCACCTGGGACAGCCCCTACGAGCAGTACTTC.

The CDR3 DNA follows: TGTGCCTGGAGTGCTGACTCCGGGCAGGGGAAGACTGAAGCTTTCTTT. It specifies CAWSADSGQGKTEAFF. The chain uses TRBV30 and TRBJ1-1; maybe TRBD1 (6 bases). The CDR3 is 16 residues long. Germline V CDR1 and CDR2: GTSNPN, SVGIG (reference sequence). Trimming shortened V by 1 base and J by 5 bases, and 20 bases separated the two germline ends.

The gene calls are TRBV12-3 or TRBV12-4 and TRBJ1-2, with D perhaps TRBD1 (6 bases). This CDR3 has 13 amino acids. The V and J ends lost 6 bases and 3 bases respectively, with 11 bases between them. CDR3 DNA sequence: TGTGCCAGCAGCCAGGGGACCCACTATGGCTACACCTTC. Translation gives CASSQGTHYGYTF.

The rearrangement joins TRBV28 to TRBJ2-6; TRBD2 might be the D (5 bases). The CDR3 has 15 residues. V was pared by 2 bases and J by 0 bases, with 5 bases between. Germline CDR1 and CDR2: MDHEN and SYDVKM. The CDR3 DNA reads as TGTGCCAGCAGTTTACGGGGCTCTGGGGCCAACGTCCTGACTTTC. Translated, it gives CASSLRGSGANVLTF.

V gene TRBV5-1 combines with J gene TRBJ2-1; D is unclear. CDR1 SGHRS and CDR2 YFSETQ come from the germline V gene. Trimming left V 0 bases short and J 10 bases short, with 14 bases between. The CDR3 consists of 14 residues. CDR3 loop: CASSLDGRGGEQFF. CDR3 DNA: TGCGCCAGCAGCTTGGATGGTCGTGGCGGAGAGCAGTTCTTC.

The CDR3 bases are TGTGCCAGCAGTTTACGTTCGGGGTTGGACTATGGCTACACCTTC. Protein product: CASSLRSGLDYGYTF. The chain couples TRBV27 to TRBJ1-2; D is unresolved. There are 15 residues in the CDR3. Trimming removed 2 bases from V and 3 bases from J, with 13 bases in between. CDR1 MNHEY and CDR2 SMNVEV come from the germline V gene (reference sequence).

DNA for the CDR3: TGTGCCAGCAATGTCGGGGGGGCAGATGAGCAGTTCTTC. Protein product: CASNVGGADEQFF. This rearrangement joins TRBV6-5 to TRBJ2-1; 8 nucleotides agree with TRBD2. Germline CDR1 MNHEY, CDR2 SVGAGI. The CDR3 runs to 13 residues. The V segment lost 7 bases and the J segment 8 bases; nucleotides outside the gene matches: 7.

The chain links TRBV19 to TRBJ2-3; D is possibly TRBD2 (6 bases). In germline, CDR1 is LNHDA, CDR2 SQIVND (reference sequence). The CDR3 totals 12 residues. The V end lost 2 bases, the J end lost 8 bases, and 8 bases lay between the germline ends. CDR3 in DNA: TGTGCCAGTAGTATAAGGGGAGGTACGCAGTATTTT. Amino acid sequence: CASSIRGGTQYF.

The chain is built from TRBV6-5 and TRBJ2-7, with TRBD1 matching over 9 bases. Germline CDR1 and CDR2: MNHEY and SVGAGI. V lost 6 bases, J lost 3 bases, and 3 bases stayed unmatched. This CDR3 is built from 13 residues. The CDR3 loop is CASSRTGDYEQYF. CDR3 coding DNA: TGTGCCAGCAGCCGGACAGGGGACTACGAGCAGTACTTC.

The chain recombines TRBV3-1 (or the pseudogene TRBV3-2) with TRBJ2-1; 14 nucleotides align to TRBD2. This CDR3 region has 18 residues. Trimming cost V 0 bases and J 10 bases; bases outside gene matches: 11. Germline-derived CDR1 and CDR2 are LGHDT and YNNKEL (reference sequence). CDR3 nucleotides: TGTGCCAGCAGCCAAGAAACCCGGACTAGCGGGAGGCCGGGGGAGCAGTTCTTC. This encodes CASSQETRTSGRPGEQFF.

The V and J genes are TRBV5-1 and TRBJ1-2; 10 bases agree with TRBD1. The junction had 3 bases not matched to a gene; V was cut back by 4 bases and J by 6 bases. The germline V gene has CDR1 SGHRS and CDR2 YFSETQ. The CDR3 has 13 amino acids. CDR3 DNA: TGCGCCAGCAGCACTGGGACAGGGGATGGCTACACCTTC. Its protein product is CASSTGTGDGYTF.

The V gene is TRBV11-3, the J gene TRBJ1-3; D gene ambiguous. This CDR3 spans 18 amino acids. Between the trimmed V and J ends, which lost 1 base and 0 bases, there was a span of 16 bases. Looked up from germline, CDR1 is SGHNT and CDR2 is YENEEA. CDR3 in DNA: TGTGCCAGCAGCTTAGCCGGCCCGGGAGCTTTCTCTGGAAACACCATATATTTT. It yields the protein CASSLAGPGAFSGNTIYF.

The J gene is TRBJ1-1, the V gene TRBV29-1, with D maybe TRBD1 (5 bases). CDR3 length: 16 residues. Looked up from germline, CDR1 is SQVTM and CDR2 is ANQGSEA. V was clipped by 6 bases and J by 1 base, with 21 bases between them. CDR3 sequence: CSVGGGSAGKNTEAFF. DNA for the CDR3: TGCAGCGTGGGGGGTGGGTCGGCGGGAAAGAACACTGAAGCTTTCTTT.

The CDR3 spells CASSLGGPWYGYTF. DNA of the CDR3: TGTGCCAGCAGCTTGGGAGGGCCTTGGTATGGCTACACCTTC. This rearrangement joins TRBV5-4 to TRBJ1-2; D uncertain. CDR1 and CDR2 (germline): SGHNT, YYREEE (reference sequence). Trimming took 0 bases from V and 5 from J, leaving 11 bases between them. This CDR3 contains 14 residues.

The chain carries TRBV5-1 and TRBJ2-5; 13 bases fit TRBD2. CDR3 size: 17 residues. Germline V gene lookup returns CDR1 SGHRS and CDR2 YFSETQ. J was trimmed by 4 bases and V by 0 bases; bases with no gene match: 6. Here the CDR3 reads CASSLGTSGSRGETQYF. As DNA, the CDR3 is TGCGCCAGCAGCTTGGGGACTAGCGGGAGCCGGGGAGAGACCCAGTACTTC. Combining the CDR3 with reference TRBV5-1 and TRBJ2-5 gives the whole variable domain KAGVTQTPRYLIKTRGQQVTLSCSPISGHRSVSWYQQTPGQGLQFLFEYFSETQRNKGNFPGRFSGRQFSNSRSEMNVSTLELGDSALYLCASSLGTSGSRGETQYFGPGTRLLVL.

The rearrangement links TRBV15 to TRBJ1-1; 7 bases are shared with TRBD1. V shed 3 bases and J 2 bases; nucleotides not matched to a gene: 6. Germline V gives CDR1 LNHNV, CDR2 YYDKDF (reference sequence). This CDR3 spans 15 amino acids. The CDR3 here is CATSRVTGDNTEAFF. CDR3 coding DNA: TGTGCCACCAGCAGGGTCACAGGGGATAACACTGAAGCTTTCTTT.

This clone was seen a few times. The chain uses TRBV4-1 and TRBJ1-6; TRBD1 aligns across 7 bases. Germline V gives CDR1 MGHRA, CDR2 YSYEKL. V lost 7 bases to trimming and J lost 4 bases; unmatched junction nucleotides: 10. The CDR3 is made up of 16 amino acids. CDR3 amino acids: CASTPGQSLYNSPLHF. CDR3 coding DNA: TGCGCCAGCACCCCGGGACAGAGCCTTTATAATTCACCCCTCCACTTT.

The chain couples TRBV19 to TRBJ1-2; D remains unclear. Looked up from germline, CDR1 is LNHDA and CDR2 is SQIVND (reference sequence). Trimming stripped 0 bases from V and 8 bases from J, with 16 bases between. CDR3 length equals 15 residues. In nucleotides, the CDR3 is TGTGCCAGTAGTATAGAGGTGCGAAAGACGGGGGGCTACACCTTC. Translation: CASSIEVRKTGGYTF.

The chain joins TRBV10-3 to TRBJ1-5; 9 bases agree with TRBD1. V lost 6 bases and J lost 2; bases outside the gene matches: 5. The CDR3 is 15 amino acids. Germline CDR1 is ENHRY and CDR2 is SYGVKD. This CDR3 reads CAIRSDRGGNQPQHF. CDR3 coding DNA: TGTGCCATCAGGTCGGACAGGGGTGGCAATCAGCCCCAGCATTTT.

The V call is TRBV29-1, the J call TRBJ1-5; the match to TRBD1 covers 9 bases. Looked up from germline, CDR1 is SQVTM and CDR2 is ANQGSEA. The CDR3 is 14 amino acids. Trimming took 4 bases from V and 2 from J; bases not matched to a gene: 3. The DNA of the CDR3 is TGCAGCGTTGGGACAGGGGACGGCAATCAGCCCCAGCATTTT. This sequence encodes CSVGTGDGNQPQHF.

Only one count was recorded for this clone. The genes are TRBV27 and TRBJ1-4; D is ambiguous. Trimming left V 5 bases short and J 0 bases short, with 10 bases between. CDR1 is MNHEY, CDR2 SMNVEV, per germline (reference sequence). There are 15 residues in the CDR3. The CDR3 nucleotides read TGTGCCAGCAGTCTAGACCGCGCAACTAATGAAAAACTGTTTTTT. It encodes CASSLDRATNEKLFF.

The chain combines TRBV7-6 with TRBJ2-7; 7 bases match TRBD2. Trimming at V came to 4 bases and at J to 4 bases, leaving 7 bases not matched to a gene. CDR3 length: 14 residues. The germline V gene encodes CDR1 SGHVS and CDR2 FNYEAQ. The CDR3 sequence: CASSWGGRQYEQYF. The CDR3 region has the DNA TGTGCCAGCAGCTGGGGAGGGAGGCAGTACGAGCAGTACTTC.

The rearrangement joins TRBV27 to TRBJ1-5, with 8 bases that match TRBD1. The germline V gene encodes CDR1 MNHEY and CDR2 SMNVEV (reference sequence). This CDR3 is built from 15 residues. Germline trimming cut 5 bases from V and 5 bases from J; bases unmatched to any gene: 8. CDR3 in amino acids: CASSRTGRSYQPQHF. The CDR3 region has the DNA TGTGCCAGCAGTCGGACAGGGCGGAGTTATCAGCCCCAGCATTTT.

The chain carries TRBV5-1 and TRBJ2-7, with 8 bases aligning to TRBD2. Germline loops: CDR1 SGHRS, CDR2 YFSETQ. The CDR3 is 15 residues long. Trimming at V came to 3 bases and at J to 5 bases, leaving 10 bases not matched to a gene. CDR3 DNA: TGCGCCAGCAGCTACCGCCACGGGAGGGAGGACGAGCAGTACTTC. Its protein is CASSYRHGREDEQYF. Drawing the rest from reference TRBV5-1 and TRBJ2-7, the complete variable domain is KAGVTQTPRYLIKTRGQQVTLSCSPISGHRSVSWYQQTPGQGLQFLFEYFSETQRNKGNFPGRFSGRQFSNSRSEMNVSTLELGDSALYLCASSYRHGREDEQYFGPGTRLTVT.

The J gene is TRBJ2-7, the V gene TRBV29-1, with 11 bases that match TRBD2. The CDR3 contains 14 residues. Germline lookup yields CDR1 SQVTM and CDR2 ANQGSEA. V shed 7 bases and J 1 base; nucleotides not matched to a gene: 6. CDR3 DNA sequence: TGCAGCGCCTCGTCTAGCGGGAGGTCCTACGAGCAGTACTTC. Its translation is CSASSSGRSYEQYF.